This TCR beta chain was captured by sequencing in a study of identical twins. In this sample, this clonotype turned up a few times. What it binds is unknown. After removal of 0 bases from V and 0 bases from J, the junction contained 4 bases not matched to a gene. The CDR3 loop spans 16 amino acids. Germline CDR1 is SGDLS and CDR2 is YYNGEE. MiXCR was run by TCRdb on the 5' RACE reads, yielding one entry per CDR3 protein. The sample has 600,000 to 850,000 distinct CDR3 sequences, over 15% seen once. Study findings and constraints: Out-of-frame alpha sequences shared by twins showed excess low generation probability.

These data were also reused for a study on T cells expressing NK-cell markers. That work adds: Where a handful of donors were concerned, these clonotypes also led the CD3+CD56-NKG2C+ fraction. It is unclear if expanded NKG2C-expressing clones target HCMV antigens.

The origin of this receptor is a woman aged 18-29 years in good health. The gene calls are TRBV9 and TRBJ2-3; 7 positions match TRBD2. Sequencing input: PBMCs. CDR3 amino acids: CASSVGLAASTDTQYF. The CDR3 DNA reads TGTGCCAGCAGCGTAGGTCTAGCGGCTAGCACAGATACGCAGTATTTT.